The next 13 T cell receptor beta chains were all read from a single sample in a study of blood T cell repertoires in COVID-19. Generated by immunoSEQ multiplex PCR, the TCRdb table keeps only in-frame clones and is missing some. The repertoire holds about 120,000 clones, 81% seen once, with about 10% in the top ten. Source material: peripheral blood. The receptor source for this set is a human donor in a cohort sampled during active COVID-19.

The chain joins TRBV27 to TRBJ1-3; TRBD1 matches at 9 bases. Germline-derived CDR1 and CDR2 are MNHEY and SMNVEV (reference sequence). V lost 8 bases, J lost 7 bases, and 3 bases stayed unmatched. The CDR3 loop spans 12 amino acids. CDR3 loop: CASQGTGNTIYF. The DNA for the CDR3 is TGTGCCAGCCAGGGGACAGGGAACACCATATATTTT.

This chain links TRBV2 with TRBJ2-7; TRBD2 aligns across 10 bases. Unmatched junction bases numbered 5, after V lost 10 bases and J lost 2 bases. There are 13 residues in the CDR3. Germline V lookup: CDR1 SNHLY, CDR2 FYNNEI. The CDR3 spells CANKREGAYEQYF. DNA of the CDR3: TGTGCCAACAAGCGGGAGGGCGCCTACGAGCAGTACTTC.

The CDR3 bases are TGTGCCACCCCTCCCTCGGGACAGTCTAATGAAAAACTGTTTTTT. This encodes CATPPSGQSNEKLFF. The chain is built from TRBV6-5 and TRBJ1-4, with 7 bases that match TRBD1. In germline, CDR1 is MNHEY, CDR2 SVGAGI. V shed 10 bases, J shed 3 bases, and the junction held 11 bases outside the gene matches. The CDR3 has 15 residues.

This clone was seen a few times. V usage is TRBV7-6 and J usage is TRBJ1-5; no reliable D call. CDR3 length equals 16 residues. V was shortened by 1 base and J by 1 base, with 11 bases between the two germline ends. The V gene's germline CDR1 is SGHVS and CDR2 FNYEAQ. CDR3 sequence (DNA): TGTGCCAGCAGCTTAGGGTCGAAAGCAAGCAATCAGCCCCAGCATTTT. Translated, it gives CASSLGSKASNQPQHF.

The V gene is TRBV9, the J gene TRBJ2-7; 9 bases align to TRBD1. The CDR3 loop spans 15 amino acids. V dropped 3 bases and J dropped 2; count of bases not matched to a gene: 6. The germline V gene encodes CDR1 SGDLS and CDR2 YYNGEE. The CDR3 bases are TGTGCCAGCAGCGCGCTGACAGGGGGGCCCTACGAGCAGTACTTC. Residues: CASSALTGGPYEQYF.

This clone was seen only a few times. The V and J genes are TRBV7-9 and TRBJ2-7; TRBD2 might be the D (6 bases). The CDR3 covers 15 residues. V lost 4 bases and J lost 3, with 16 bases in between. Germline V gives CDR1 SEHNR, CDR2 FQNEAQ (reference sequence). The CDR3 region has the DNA TGTGCCAGCAGCTCCAGGGAGGCGTCGGGCTACGAGCAGTACTTC. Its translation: CASSSREASGYEQYF.

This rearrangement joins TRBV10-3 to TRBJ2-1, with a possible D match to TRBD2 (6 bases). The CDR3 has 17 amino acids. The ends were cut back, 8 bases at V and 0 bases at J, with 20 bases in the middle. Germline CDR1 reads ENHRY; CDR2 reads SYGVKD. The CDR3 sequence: CAIGVSGALGSYNEQFF. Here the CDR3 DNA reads TGTGCCATCGGTGTGTCGGGAGCATTAGGCTCCTACAATGAGCAGTTCTTC.

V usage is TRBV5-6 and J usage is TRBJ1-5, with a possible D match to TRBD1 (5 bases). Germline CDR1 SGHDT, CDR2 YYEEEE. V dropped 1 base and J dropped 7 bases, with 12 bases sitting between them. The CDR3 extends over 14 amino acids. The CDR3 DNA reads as TGTGCCAGCAGCTTGACAGGAACGAGCCAGCCCCAGCATTTT. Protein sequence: CASSLTGTSQPQHF.

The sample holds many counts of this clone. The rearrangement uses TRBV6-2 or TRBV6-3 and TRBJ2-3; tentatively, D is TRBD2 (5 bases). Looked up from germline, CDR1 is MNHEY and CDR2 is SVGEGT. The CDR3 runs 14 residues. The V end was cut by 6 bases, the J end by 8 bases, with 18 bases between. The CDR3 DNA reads TGTGCCAGCAGCCTCGGGTCTCTGGAGGCTACGCAGTATTTT. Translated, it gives CASSLGSLEATQYF.

The CDR3, as DNA: TGTGCCAGCTCACCATTTTATGGGACAGATGCAACTAATGAAAAACTGTTTTTT. Its translation: CASSPFYGTDATNEKLFF. This chain connects TRBV18 to TRBJ1-4; 7 positions match TRBD1. The V gene's germline CDR1 is KGHSH and CDR2 LQKENI. CDR3 length: 18 amino acids. V shed 2 bases, J shed 0 bases, and the junction held 9 bases outside the gene matches.

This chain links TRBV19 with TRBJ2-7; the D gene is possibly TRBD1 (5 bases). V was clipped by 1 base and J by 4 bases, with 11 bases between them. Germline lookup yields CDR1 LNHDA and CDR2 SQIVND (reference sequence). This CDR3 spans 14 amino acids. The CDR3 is CASSIGQGKYEQYF. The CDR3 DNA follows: TGTGCCAGTAGTATAGGCCAGGGAAAGTACGAGCAGTACTTC.

CDR3 loop: CASSLNGQRPDTQYF. Here the CDR3 DNA reads TGCGCCAGCAGCTTGAATGGACAGCGCCCAGATACGCAGTATTTT. The V and J genes are TRBV5-1 and TRBJ2-3, with TRBD1 as a possible D gene (6 bases). The CDR3 consists of 15 residues. Trimming left V 1 base short and J 4 bases short, with 13 bases between. Germline lookup yields CDR1 SGHRS and CDR2 YFSETQ.

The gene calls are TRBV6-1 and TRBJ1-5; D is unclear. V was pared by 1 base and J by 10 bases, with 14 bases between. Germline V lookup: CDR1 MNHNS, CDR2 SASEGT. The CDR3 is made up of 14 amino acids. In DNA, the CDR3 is TGTGCCAGCAGTGAAGTAGGGAGCGGAGCTCCCCAGCATTTT. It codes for CASSEVGSGAPQHF.